A single sample is the source of the 8 T cell receptor beta chains below, sequenced in a study of blood T cell repertoires in COVID-19. TCRdb keeps only in-frame clones here, not all; method: immunoSEQ multiplex PCR. This table holds a few hundred thousand clones, around 87% found once. The sample was peripheral blood. These receptors were collected from a woman aged 45-65 years with acute or convalescent COVID-19.

This clone appeared a single time. The chain couples TRBV7-2 to TRBJ2-5, with a tentative D call TRBD2 (7 bases). Germline V gene lookup returns CDR1 SGHTA and CDR2 FQGNSA. Deletions cut 1 base from V and 4 bases from J, with 13 bases between. The CDR3 sequence is 15 residues long. CDR3 sequence (DNA): TGTGCCAGCAGCTTAGGGCTGGGAGGGGGAGAGACCCAGTACTTC. Translating it yields CASSLGLGGGETQYF.

The V call is TRBV5-1, the J call TRBJ2-3; 10 positions agree with TRBD2. J gave up 4 bases and V 2 bases, and 7 bases lay outside the gene matches. This CDR3 has 16 residues. Looked up from germline, CDR1 is SGHRS and CDR2 is YFSETQ. CDR3 sequence: CASSFSGRASADTQYF. Written as DNA, the CDR3 is TGCGCCAGCAGCTTCAGCGGGAGGGCCTCTGCAGATACGCAGTATTTT.

The chain recombines TRBV28 with TRBJ2-7, with D possibly being TRBD1 (6 bases). The CDR3 is 13 amino acids. CDR1 and CDR2 from the germline V gene are MDHEN and SYDVKM. Trimming stripped 6 bases from V and 5 bases from J, with 14 bases between. Here the CDR3 reads CASSPNPGDEQYF. The CDR3 nucleotides are TGTGCCAGCAGCCCCAACCCAGGGGACGAGCAGTACTTC.

The J gene is TRBJ1-2, the V gene TRBV5-5; the match to TRBD1 covers 9 bases. The CDR3 loop spans 18 amino acids. V trimming: 1 base; J trimming: 8 bases; junction bases outside the gene matches: 18. Germline V CDR1 and CDR2: SGHKS, YYEKEE (reference sequence). The CDR3 sequence: CASSLFGTGPAGGRGYTF. In DNA form, the CDR3 reads TGTGCCAGCAGCTTGTTTGGGACAGGGCCCGCCGGAGGGCGCGGCTACACCTTC. Looking up the rest from reference TRBV5-5 and TRBJ1-2 gives the full variable domain: DAGVTQSPTHLIKTRGQQVTLRCSPISGHKSVSWYQQVLGQGPQFIFQYYEKEERGRGNFPDRFSARQFPNYSSELNVNALLLGDSALYLCASSLFGTGPAGGRGYTFGSGTRLTVV.

J is TRBJ2-2 and V is TRBV24-1; a possible D gene is TRBD1 (7 bases). Germline loops: CDR1 KGHDR, CDR2 SFDVKD. There are 15 residues in the CDR3. V dropped 4 bases and J dropped 5 bases, with 13 bases sitting between them. CDR3 loop: CATSDDRAGTGELFF. CDR3 nucleotides: TGTGCCACCAGTGACGACAGGGCGGGGACCGGGGAGCTGTTTTTT.

The chain uses TRBV7-6 and TRBJ2-1; D perhaps matches TRBD1 (6 bases). Germline values: CDR1 SGHVS, CDR2 FNYEAQ. The CDR3 is 11 residues long. V gave up 6 bases and J gave up 14 bases, with 14 bases separating them. The CDR3 is CASRNGAGEFF. The CDR3 bases are TGTGCCAGCAGAAACGGGGCAGGGGAGTTCTTC.

The chain carries TRBV24-1 and TRBJ2-5, with 11 positions matching TRBD2. V lost 5 bases to trimming and J lost 2 bases; unmatched junction nucleotides: 6. Per the germline V gene, CDR1 is KGHDR and CDR2 is SFDVKD. The CDR3 runs to 16 residues. CDR3 protein: CATSGSGTSGQETQYF. The DNA of the CDR3 is TGTGCCACCAGTGGTTCCGGGACTAGCGGACAAGAGACCCAGTACTTC.

Only one count was recorded for this clone. The chain uses TRBV20-1 and TRBJ2-2, with 7 bases matching TRBD1. Germline lookup yields CDR1 DFQATT and CDR2 SNEGSKA (reference sequence). With 3 bases clipped from V and 4 bases from J, the junction kept 11 bases outside the gene matches. The CDR3 extends over 16 amino acids. The CDR3 sequence is CSASWTGPSPTGELFF. The DNA for the CDR3 is TGCAGTGCTAGTTGGACAGGCCCTAGCCCCACCGGGGAGCTGTTTTTT.